The present entry profiles one TCR beta chain with its context. Its antigen is not identified. This specimen comes from a study of cytomegalovirus exposure and HLA in healthy donors. The overall study: In a previous analysis, approximately 110 million unique TCR beta sequences were found from 170 million or so T cells. Study-wide results and limits: Sequencing had likely introduced a cluster of highly shared sequence variants as an artifact.

The PCR used 60 Vbeta and 13 Jbeta primers. Only in-frame clones appear in the TCRdb table, and some are missing; sequencing was by immunoSEQ multiplex PCR. The sample holds about 120,000 clones, about 72% seen once. Germline V gene lookup returns CDR1 KGHSH and CDR2 LQKENI. The V gene end was trimmed by 3 bases and the J gene end by 8 bases; junction bases not matched to a gene: 6. The CDR3 is made up of 14 amino acids. The V call is TRBV18, the J call TRBJ2-1; 8 bases match TRBD2. Material: PBMCs. The sequence was obtained from a man between 50 and 59 years old in good health and CMV-seropositive. The CDR3 DNA is TGTGCCAGCTCACCCGGACTAGCTCCGGATGAGCAGTTCTTC. Amino acids: CASSPGLAPDEQFF.